Shown below are 2 T cell receptor beta chains from a single sample sequenced in a study of T cell changes during pregnancy in multiple sclerosis. Only in-frame clones appear in the TCRdb table, and some are missing; sequencing was by immunoSEQ multiplex PCR. Of 40,000 or so clones in the sample, 80% to 95% are singletons; the top ten hold approximately 0.44%. Sequencing was performed on CD4+ T cells from peripheral blood mononuclear cells, taken in the third trimester of pregnancy. The receptors shown here come from a female donor with multiple sclerosis, enrolled in a pregnancy study.

The gene calls are TRBV6-1 and TRBJ1-2; D is uncertain. V lost 1 base and J 8 bases, leaving 5 bases between the germline ends. Germline V CDR1 and CDR2: MNHNS, SASEGT. The CDR3 totals 11 residues. The CDR3 coding sequence is TGTGCCAGCAGTGAAGTATTCGGCTACACCTTC. This encodes CASSEVFGYTF.

V gene TRBV2 combines with J gene TRBJ2-7, with 9 bases identical to TRBD2. From germline, CDR1 is SNHLY and CDR2 FYNNEI. CDR3 length equals 15 residues. V shed 10 bases and J 0 bases; nucleotides not matched to a gene: 10. This CDR3 reads CATLTSGGSSYEQYF. The CDR3, as DNA: TGTGCCACCTTGACTAGCGGAGGGAGCTCCTACGAGCAGTACTTC. Full variable domain (remainder filled in from reference TRBV2 and TRBJ2-7): EPEVTQTPSHQVTQMGQEVILRCVPISNHLYFYWYRQILGQKVEFLVSFYNNEISEKSEIFDDQFSVERPDGSNFTLKIRSTKLEDSAMYFCATLTSGGSSYEQYFGPGTRLTVT.